These 20 T cell receptor beta chains came from one sample sequenced in a study of CD4 and CD8 cells across lung adenocarcinoma regions. TCRdb redid the calling of the PCR reads with MiXCR, one entry per CDR3 protein. The table lists roughly 13,000 distinct CDR3 sequences, roughly 47% of them singletons. Specimen: CD4+ T cells from the center of a lung tumor. The source is a male donor with lung adenocarcinoma. The CD4 and CD8 labels of this study may be unreliable.

This clonotype is medium-sized within its sample. V is TRBV6-5 and J is TRBJ1-1; D is unclear. The length of the CDR3 is 14 residues. Germline CDR1 is MNHEY and CDR2 is SVGAGI. The V end was cut by 6 bases, the J end by 5 bases, with 16 bases between. CDR3 DNA sequence: TGTGCCAGCAGAAAAATGGGAGGGAAGACTGAAGCTTTCTTT. Translated, it gives CASRKMGGKTEAFF.

The gene calls are TRBV5-8 and TRBJ2-7; 11 nucleotides line up with TRBD2. The CDR3 contains 16 residues. Germline loops: CDR1 SGHTS, CDR2 YDEGEE. Trimming removed 4 bases from V and 3 bases from J; junction bases left unmatched: 9. DNA for the CDR3: TGTGCCAGCAGCCCTAATAGCGGGAGGGCCTTCTACGAGCAGTACTTC. It translates to CASSPNSGRAFYEQYF.

This clonotype was seen at least ten times. The V and J genes are TRBV27 and TRBJ2-1; D is tentatively TRBD1 or TRBD2 (5 bases each). The CDR3 contains 15 residues. Per germline, CDR1 MNHEY and CDR2 SMNVEV (reference sequence). The ends were cut back, 6 bases at V and 4 bases at J, with 16 bases in the middle. CDR3 in amino acids: CASSRTGTRYNEQFF. CDR3 bases: TGTGCCAGCAGCCGAACCGGGACCCGATACAATGAGCAGTTCTTC.

This clonotype was detected once. One end of the junction does not line up with germline, which may come from a read error. This sequence joins TRBV6-1 and TRBJ2-3; D may correspond to TRBD1 or TRBD2 (6 bases each). The tail of the sequence fits TRBJ2-5 better, so the J call may be wrong. CDR1 is MNHNS and CDR2 is SASEGT in the germline V gene. The CDR3 spans 15 residues. CDR3 nucleotides: TGTGCCAGGGGCACCGGGGGCACTGGCCAAGATACCCAGTACTTC. This encodes CARGTGGTGQDTQYF.

Only a few counts were recorded for this clonotype. The CDR3 region has the DNA TGCGCCAGCAGCCAAGAGGAAAGGGGGACAGATACGCAGTATTTT. The encoded protein is CASSQEERGTDTQYF. This sequence joins TRBV4-1 and TRBJ2-3, with TRBD1 as a possible D gene (6 bases). V lost 0 bases and J lost 3, with 10 bases in between. Per germline, CDR1 MGHRA and CDR2 YSYEKL. The CDR3 is 15 amino acids.

This clonotype was detected ten times or more. The chain has TRBV6-4 and TRBJ2-3; D perhaps matches TRBD1 (6 bases). The CDR3 spans 16 residues. Germline V gene lookup returns CDR1 MRHNA and CDR2 SNTAGT. Trimming shortened V by 4 bases and J by 0 bases, and 14 bases separated the two germline ends. The chain's CDR3 is CASSAAQGSSTDTQYF. DNA of the CDR3: TGTGCCAGCAGTGCCGCCCAGGGGTCTAGCACAGATACGCAGTATTTT.

The table lists this clonotype with a few counts. The V and J genes are TRBV6-1 and TRBJ1-5; 10 bases fit TRBD1. Germline trimming cut 0 bases from V and 6 bases from J; bases unmatched to any gene: 5. Germline lookup yields CDR1 MNHNS and CDR2 SASEGT. This CDR3 has 16 residues. The CDR3 loop is CASSEAPGDRGQPQHF. CDR3 nucleotides: TGTGCCAGCAGTGAAGCGCCAGGGGACAGGGGTCAGCCCCAGCATTTT.

About this clonotype itself: Germline is not matched at one junction end, which may reflect a read error. This chain's CDR3 is CASGDGASGQETQYF. CDR3 nucleotides: TGTGCCAGCGGTGACGGGGCTAGTGGCCAAGAGACCCAGTACTTC. The chain links TRBV6-1 to TRBJ2-5; D assignment may be TRBD1 or TRBD2 (5 bases each). Germline loops: CDR1 MNHNS, CDR2 SASEGT. The CDR3 consists of 15 residues.

This clonotype has only a few counts. This chain links TRBV20-1 with TRBJ2-3; 7 bases match TRBD1. Germline V lookup: CDR1 DFQATT, CDR2 SNEGSKA (reference sequence). This CDR3 region has 13 residues. With V trimmed by 7 bases and J by 8 bases, 12 bases remained unmatched. The CDR3 loop reads CSVPPLAGGTQYF. CDR3 DNA: TGCAGTGTTCCCCCCCTAGCAGGGGGTACGCAGTATTTT.

In its sample, this clonotype ranks as medium-sized. This chain uses TRBV6-5 with TRBJ2-7, with 9 bases fitting TRBD1. CDR1 is MNHEY, CDR2 SVGAGI, per germline. J was trimmed by 3 bases and V by 1 base; bases with no gene match: 1. The CDR3 is made up of 14 amino acids. CDR3 DNA sequence: TGTGCCAGCAGTTACTACAGGGGGCGCTACGAGCAGTACTTC. Residues: CASSYYRGRYEQYF.

This clonotype was observed at least ten times. The V and J genes are TRBV7-2 and TRBJ2-6, with D possibly matching TRBD1 (7 bases). Germline V gene sequence: CDR1 SGHTA, CDR2 FQGNSA. The length of the CDR3 is 18 residues. Trimming cost V 5 bases and J 5 bases, with 22 bases left between them. The CDR3 coding sequence is TGTGCCAGCAGCGGAAGGGGGGACAGCCGTTTTCGGGCCAACGTCCTGACTTTC. Its translation is CASSGRGDSRFRANVLTF.

This clonotype has ten or more counts. This chain links TRBV27 with TRBJ1-1; D may be TRBD1 (5 bases). Germline CDR1 reads MNHEY; CDR2 reads SMNVEV (reference sequence). CDR3 length: 14 residues. Trimming cost V 0 bases and J 11 bases, with 16 bases left between them. In nucleotides, the CDR3 is TGTGCCAGCAGTTTATCGCCCTGGGGGAGCAAGGCTTTCTTT. Its translation: CASSLSPWGSKAFF.

The V and J genes are TRBV3-1 and TRBJ2-5, with a weak D call TRBD2 (7 bases). Trimming took 2 bases from V and 11 from J, leaving 12 bases between them. The CDR3 extends over 12 amino acids. In germline, CDR1 is LGHDT, CDR2 YNNKEL (reference sequence). The CDR3 DNA reads TGTGCCAGCAGCCAATGGGGGCGGGAGCAGTACTTC. Translated: CASSQWGREQYF.

CDR3 sequence: CASSPRQGGRQETQYF. CDR3 DNA: TGTGCCAGCAGTCCGCGACAGGGAGGAAGACAAGAGACCCAGTACTTC. The chain is built from TRBV6-1 and TRBJ2-5; a possible D gene is TRBD1 (7 bases). This CDR3 has 16 amino acids. Germline V CDR1 and CDR2: MNHNS, SASEGT. V lost 5 bases and J lost 2, with 18 bases in between.

This clonotype was observed a handful of times. CDR3: CASSYGARLVGYEQFF. Written as DNA, the CDR3 is TGTGCCAGCAGTTACGGCGCAAGGCTAGTGGGCTACGAGCAGTTCTTC. The chain couples TRBV6-5 to TRBJ2-1; no reliable D call. Germline V gene lookup returns CDR1 MNHEY and CDR2 SVGAGI. This CDR3 has 16 residues. Deletions cut 2 bases from V and 10 bases from J, with 21 bases between.

This clonotype is deemed medium-sized. The chain couples TRBV6-1 to TRBJ1-6, with a possible D match to TRBD1 (6 bases). CDR1 and CDR2 from the germline V gene are MNHNS and SASEGT. V was pared by 3 bases and J by 11 bases, with 8 bases between. This CDR3 region has 12 residues. CDR3 region: CASSDRGTPLHF. The CDR3 DNA is TGTGCCAGCAGTGACAGGGGTACACCCCTCCACTTT.

This clonotype is medium-sized in the sample. The rearrangement joins TRBV10-1 to TRBJ2-1; 9 nucleotides agree with TRBD1. The germline V gene encodes CDR1 WNHNN and CDR2 SYGVQD (reference sequence). The CDR3 runs to 14 residues. The J segment lost 6 bases and the V segment lost 5 bases, leaving 5 bases of the junction unmatched. CDR3 nucleotides: TGCGCCAGCAGTAAAATGGGACAGGGCAATGAGCAGTTCTTC. Protein product: CASSKMGQGNEQFF.

This clonotype was observed a few times. The rearrangement uses TRBV6-1 and TRBJ1-5; 8 bases align to TRBD1. Germline-derived CDR1 and CDR2 are MNHNS and SASEGT. V lost 3 bases and J lost 2; bases outside the gene matches: 12. This CDR3 has 18 residues. The CDR3 DNA reads as TGTGCCAGCAGTGATGTCGCAGGGGGCGAGGCAGGCAATCAGCCCCAGCATTTT. Its protein product is CASSDVAGGEAGNQPQHF.

This clonotype showed up many times. This rearrangement joins TRBV12-3 or TRBV12-4 to TRBJ2-7, with 7 bases lining up with TRBD1. The V gene end was trimmed by 3 bases and the J gene end by 0 bases; junction bases not matched to a gene: 8. The CDR3 runs to 16 residues. The DNA for the CDR3 is TGTGCCAGCAGTTTTAAGTGGCCAGGGGGCTCCTACGAGCAGTACTTC. Protein: CASSFKWPGGSYEQYF.

V and J are TRBV6-1 and TRBJ1-2; 7 nucleotides agree with TRBD1. Germline-derived CDR1 and CDR2 are MNHNS and SASEGT. This CDR3 contains 15 residues. V gave up 7 bases and J gave up 4 bases; unmatched junction bases: 12. The chain's CDR3 is CASTVTGTRFYGYTF. The CDR3 DNA reads as TGTGCCAGCACCGTGACAGGGACCAGATTCTATGGCTACACCTTC.